This T cell receptor beta chain was observed in a study of blood T cells in healthy people across ages. Study-level results: The recorded TCR beta diversity per million T cells decreased in a roughly linear manner with age.

With a J-beta primer mix and a sample-barcoded 5' primer, a second PCR ran about 7 to 12 cycles. MiXCR was run by TCRdb on the 5' RACE reads, yielding one entry per CDR3 protein. The sample shows 1.5 million to 2 million distinct CDR3 sequences, 35% to 50% of them seen only once. This clonotype was counted a few times. Its target is unknown. The CDR3 sequence is 16 residues long. The germline CDR1 and CDR2 sequences are SGHRS and YFSETQ. The ends were cut back, 4 bases at V and 6 bases at J, with 21 bases in the middle. This receptor was taken from a human donor in good health. This chain connects TRBV5-1 to TRBJ2-3; D is possibly TRBD2 (6 bases). The specimen sequenced was blood. CDR3 loop: CASSTRLGGKVDTQYF. Here the CDR3 DNA reads TGCGCCAGCAGCACCCGACTAGGAGGAAAGGTGGATACGCAGTATTTT.